A selection of T cell receptor beta chains follows, all from one sample in a study of T cell repertoires in cytomegalovirus infection. The antigens of these receptors remain unknown. TCRdb reanalysed the reads using MiXCR and keeps one entry per CDR3 protein. The sample records about 920,000 distinct CDR3 sequences, roughly 30% being singletons. This material consisted of cultured CD8+ T cells from PBMCs, taken from culture after CMV antigen stimulation. These receptors were collected from a human donor in good health (CMV status not recorded). Some clones in this sample may be carry-over from other donors' samples. Both conserved end residues are part of each CDR3. The order of the fields is clone size, V gene, J gene, D gene, CDR3 DNA, CDR3 protein. A D gene is named only where the DNA matches it firmly. Expanded clones are given a class, and other clones once, few, many or no size at all.

clone size: few
V gene: TRBV28
J gene: TRBJ2-1
D gene: NA
CDR3 DNA: TGTGCCAGCAGCCCCGGGCCGGGAAAAGAGCAGTTCTTC
CDR3 protein: CASSPGPGKEQFF

clone size: few
V gene: TRBV12-3/TRBV12-4
J gene: TRBJ1-3
D gene: NA
CDR3 DNA: TGTGCCAGCAGTTTTTCAGGGGATGGAAACACCATATATTTT
CDR3 protein: CASSFSGDGNTIYF

clone size: NA
V gene: TRBV6-5
J gene: TRBJ1-2
D gene: TRBD1
CDR3 DNA: TGTGCCAGCAGTTACCGAGGACAGGGGCATGGCTACACCTTC
CDR3 protein: CASSYRGQGHGYTF

clone size: NA
V gene: TRBV5-1
J gene: TRBJ1-4
D gene: NA
CDR3 DNA: TGCGCCAGCAGCCCAGGGACACCTGAAAAACTGTTTTTT
CDR3 protein: CASSPGTPEKLFF

clone size: many
V gene: TRBV27
J gene: TRBJ2-7
D gene: NA
CDR3 DNA: TGTGCCAGCAGCTTGGGGGACGAGCAGTACTTC
CDR3 protein: CASSLGDEQYF

clone size: NA
V gene: TRBV6-6
J gene: TRBJ1-3
D gene: NA
CDR3 DNA: TGTGCCAGCAGTGCAGGCGTCTCTGGAAACACCATATATTTT
CDR3 protein: CASSAGVSGNTIYF

clone size: many
V gene: TRBV27
J gene: TRBJ2-1
D gene: TRBD1
CDR3 DNA: TGTGCCAGCAGAGACAGGGGGCTCTACAATGAGCAGTTCTTC
CDR3 protein: CASRDRGLYNEQFF

clone size: NA
V gene: TRBV19
J gene: TRBJ1-1
D gene: NA
CDR3 DNA: TGTGCCAGTAGTAGGAACGGGAACACTGAAGCTTTCTTT
CDR3 protein: CASSRNGNTEAFF

clone size: NA
V gene: TRBV7-6
J gene: TRBJ2-2
D gene: NA
CDR3 DNA: TGTGTCAGCATCTCGGACCTTAACACCGGGGAGCTGTTTTTT
CDR3 protein: CVSISDLNTGELFF

clone size: few
V gene: TRBV5-8
J gene: TRBJ2-7
D gene: NA
CDR3 DNA: TGTGCCAGCAGCCTGACAGGAAACCGGGGCTACGAGCAGTACTTC
CDR3 protein: CASSLTGNRGYEQYF

clone size: few
V gene: TRBV2
J gene: TRBJ2-2
D gene: NA
CDR3 DNA: TGTGCCAGCACCGCCTGGGGGACTCACACCGGGGAGCTGTTTTTT
CDR3 protein: CASTAWGTHTGELFF

clone size: NA
V gene: TRBV28
J gene: TRBJ1-1
D gene: TRBD1
CDR3 DNA: TGTGCCAGCAGTTTATTTCCAGGGGGCGAAAGTAGGCTCTTGAACACTGAAGCTTTCTTT
CDR3 protein: CASSLFPGGESRLLNTEAFF

clone size: NA
V gene: TRBV7-9
J gene: TRBJ1-4
D gene: NA
CDR3 DNA: TGTGCCAGCAGCCCGCCCGAAGCCAGCGAAAAACTGTTTTTT
CDR3 protein: CASSPPEASEKLFF

clone size: NA
V gene: TRBV7-9
J gene: TRBJ2-1
D gene: TRBD2
CDR3 DNA: TGTGCCAGCAGCCCCGGGACTAATTTCGACAATGAGCAGTTCTTC
CDR3 protein: CASSPGTNFDNEQFF

clone size: NA
V gene: TRBV12-3/TRBV12-4
J gene: TRBJ2-2
D gene: NA
CDR3 DNA: TGTGCCAGCAGTTTTAATGGGAACACCGGGGAGCTGTTTTTT
CDR3 protein: CASSFNGNTGELFF

clone size: NA
V gene: TRBV19
J gene: TRBJ2-2
D gene: NA
CDR3 DNA: TGTGCCAGTAGTATAAGAGGGGCGAACACCGGGGAGCTGTTTTTT
CDR3 protein: CASSIRGANTGELFF

clone size: NA
V gene: TRBV5-5
J gene: TRBJ2-1
D gene: NA
CDR3 DNA: TGTGCCAGCAGCGTGATCGACAATGAGCAGTTCTTC
CDR3 protein: CASSVIDNEQFF

clone size: NA
V gene: TRBV9
J gene: TRBJ1-1
D gene: NA
CDR3 DNA: TGTGCCAGCAGCGTAGTGGAACAGATGAACACTGAAGCTTTCTTT
CDR3 protein: CASSVVEQMNTEAFF

clone size: NA
V gene: TRBV6-5
J gene: TRBJ1-6
D gene: TRBD1
CDR3 DNA: TGTGCCAGCATCCGGGGACAGTCAAGCTCCTATAATTCACCCCTCCACTTT
CDR3 protein: CASIRGQSSSYNSPLHF

clone size: many
V gene: TRBV12-3/TRBV12-4
J gene: TRBJ2-3
D gene: TRBD1
CDR3 DNA: TGTGCCAGCAGTATCCCCGGGACAGCCGAATCTTTTACGCAGTATTTT
CDR3 protein: CASSIPGTAESFTQYF

clone size: NA
V gene: TRBV2
J gene: TRBJ2-3
D gene: NA
CDR3 DNA: TGTGCCATTGGGGGGGGAATCGGGACACCTAGCACAGATACGCAGTATTTT
CDR3 protein: CAIGGGIGTPSTDTQYF